These T cell receptor beta chains were read from a single sample in a study of T cell responses to AZD1222 COVID-19 vaccine. Sequencing was performed with immunoSEQ multiplex PCR; in TCRdb, only in-frame clones are kept and a portion is missing. The top ten hold roughly 15% of the sample, which has some 100,000 clones, around 87% seen once. Sequencing was performed on peripheral blood, taken on day 0 of AZD1222 vaccination. The receptors shown here come from an adult in good health. Each CDR3 is given with its conserved first and last residue. The D gene is left open where the match is weak. Some rows have no size entry. The others give once, few or many, or a class for an expanded clone.

CDR3 DNA: TGTGCCAGCAGCTTTGGGGGTGGAAACACCATATATTTT; CDR3 protein: CASSFGGGNTIYF; J gene: TRBJ1-3; D gene: .; clone size: .; V gene: TRBV7-8
CDR3 DNA: TGTGCCAGCAGTAAATGGTATCAGGGGAACACTGAAGCTTTCTTT; CDR3 protein: CASSKWYQGNTEAFF; J gene: TRBJ1-1; D gene: .; clone size: .; V gene: TRBV5-8
CDR3 DNA: TGTGCCAGCGCCTCGGGACTAGCGGGGGAGCAGTTCTTC; CDR3 protein: CASASGLAGEQFF; J gene: TRBJ2-1; D gene: TRBD2; clone size: few; V gene: TRBV28
CDR3 DNA: TGTGCCAGCAGTTACTCGTTATCCGAGCCCGGCTACACCTTC; CDR3 protein: CASSYSLSEPGYTF; J gene: TRBJ1-2; D gene: .; clone size: .; V gene: TRBV6-5
CDR3 DNA: TGCAGCGTCAAGGGGGTACTGAACACTGAAGCTTTCTTT; CDR3 protein: CSVKGVLNTEAFF; J gene: TRBJ1-1; D gene: .; clone size: .; V gene: TRBV29-1
CDR3 DNA: TGCGCCAGCAGCTCTCGCGGGACCACAGATACGCAGTATTTT; CDR3 protein: CASSSRGTTDTQYF; J gene: TRBJ2-3; D gene: .; clone size: .; V gene: TRBV5-1
CDR3 DNA: TGTGCCAGCAACAGGGTCCGGGGGACTGAAGCTTTCTTT; CDR3 protein: CASNRVRGTEAFF; J gene: TRBJ1-1; D gene: .; clone size: .; V gene: TRBV27
CDR3 DNA: TGTGCCAGCTCACCAGGAAGTCAGACGATCGAGCAGTACTTC; CDR3 protein: CASSPGSQTIEQYF; J gene: TRBJ2-7; D gene: .; clone size: .; V gene: TRBV18
CDR3 DNA: TGTGCCAGCAGCTTAGGGAGGTATGAGCAGTTCTTC; CDR3 protein: CASSLGRYEQFF; J gene: TRBJ2-1; D gene: .; clone size: .; V gene: TRBV7-2
CDR3 DNA: TGTGCCATCAGTGAGTCTGGAGTGGAGGTGACTAACTATGGCTACACCTTC; CDR3 protein: CAISESGVEVTNYGYTF; J gene: TRBJ1-2; D gene: .; clone size: .; V gene: TRBV10-3
CDR3 DNA: TGTGCCAGCAGGACCAGGGATATCTCTGGAAACACCATATATTTT; CDR3 protein: CASRTRDISGNTIYF; J gene: TRBJ1-3; D gene: .; clone size: once; V gene: TRBV6-5
CDR3 DNA: TGTGCCACAACTCCGGGACTAGGTGAGCAGTTCTTC; CDR3 protein: CATTPGLGEQFF; J gene: TRBJ2-1; D gene: TRBD2; clone size: .; V gene: TRBV18
CDR3 DNA: TGCGCCAGCAGCCCGGGGACAGGGGGGATACAAGAGACCCAGTACTTC; CDR3 protein: CASSPGTGGIQETQYF; J gene: TRBJ2-5; D gene: TRBD1; clone size: .; V gene: TRBV5-1
CDR3 DNA: TGTGCCAGCAGCCAAGTGTCACGAACACCGGTAGAGACCCAGTACTTC; CDR3 protein: CASSQVSRTPVETQYF; J gene: TRBJ2-5; D gene: .; clone size: .; V gene: TRBV3-1/TRBV3-2
CDR3 DNA: TGTGCCAGCAGCTTAGAAGCCCAAGGCTCTGGCACAGATACGCAGTATTTT; CDR3 protein: CASSLEAQGSGTDTQYF; J gene: TRBJ2-3; D gene: .; clone size: .; V gene: TRBV11-2
CDR3 DNA: TGTGCCTGGAGTGTAGATCGGGGTTTCCAAGACGAGCAGTACTTC; CDR3 protein: CAWSVDRGFQDEQYF; J gene: TRBJ2-7; D gene: .; clone size: .; V gene: TRBV30
CDR3 DNA: TGTGCCAGTAAGGGGGCCGACTACACCTTC; CDR3 protein: CASKGADYTF; J gene: TRBJ1-2; D gene: TRBD1; clone size: medium-sized; V gene: TRBV19
CDR3 DNA: TGTGCCAGCAGCCCTGCCCCCACAGATACGCAGTATTTT; CDR3 protein: CASSPAPTDTQYF; J gene: TRBJ2-3; D gene: .; clone size: .; V gene: TRBV14
CDR3 DNA: TGTGCCAGCAGCTTGACCGCCCCCCTGGGAGAGCAGTACTTC; CDR3 protein: CASSLTAPLGEQYF; J gene: TRBJ2-7; D gene: .; clone size: .; V gene: TRBV13
CDR3 DNA: TGTGCCAGCAGCCATAGCTCCTACAATGAGCAGTTCTTC; CDR3 protein: CASSHSSYNEQFF; J gene: TRBJ2-1; D gene: .; clone size: .; V gene: TRBV5-6
CDR3 DNA: TGTGCCAGCAGCCTGGACAGGGACCATGGCTACACCTTC; CDR3 protein: CASSLDRDHGYTF; J gene: TRBJ1-2; D gene: TRBD1; clone size: .; V gene: TRBV6-2/TRBV6-3
CDR3 DNA: TGTGCCACCAGTGACCCCAGGGGAGGAGAGACCCAGTACTTC; CDR3 protein: CATSDPRGGETQYF; J gene: TRBJ2-5; D gene: .; clone size: .; V gene: TRBV24-1
CDR3 DNA: TGTGCCTGGAGTGTAATGAGGGGCGCGGGCACTGAAGCTTTCTTT; CDR3 protein: CAWSVMRGAGTEAFF; J gene: TRBJ1-1; D gene: .; clone size: once; V gene: TRBV30
CDR3 DNA: TGTGCCAACCTTCGGCCCCAGCATTTT; CDR3 protein: CANLRPQHF; J gene: TRBJ1-5; D gene: .; clone size: .; V gene: TRBV7-2
CDR3 DNA: TGCGCCAGCAGCCAGTCCGGACAGGGGTTATACGAGCAGTACTTC; CDR3 protein: CASSQSGQGLYEQYF; J gene: TRBJ2-7; D gene: TRBD1; clone size: few; V gene: TRBV4-1
CDR3 DNA: TGCGCCAGCAGCTTGGCCGGGGACAGCCCGAATCCAATGTTTTTT; CDR3 protein: CASSLAGDSPNPMFF; J gene: TRBJ1-4; D gene: TRBD1; clone size: .; V gene: TRBV5-1
CDR3 DNA: TGTGCCACCAGCAGTGTTGGGACAGGATGGGAGACCCAGTACTTC; CDR3 protein: CATSSVGTGWETQYF; J gene: TRBJ2-5; D gene: TRBD1; clone size: .; V gene: TRBV15
CDR3 DNA: TGCGCCAGCAGCTTGCAGGGGGCAAAGAACACTGAAGCTTTCTTT; CDR3 protein: CASSLQGAKNTEAFF; J gene: TRBJ1-1; D gene: TRBD1; clone size: .; V gene: TRBV5-1
CDR3 DNA: TGTGCCAGCAGCAAAAACCCACCTCTTCGCCGACAGGGTAATCAGCCCCAGCATTTT; CDR3 protein: CASSKNPPLRRQGNQPQHF; J gene: TRBJ1-5; D gene: .; clone size: .; V gene: TRBV21-1
CDR3 DNA: TGTGCCAGCAGCTTAGTCTCGTCTAGCGGGGGTCGCTTTAGCTCCTACAATGAGCAGTTCTTC; CDR3 protein: CASSLVSSSGGRFSSYNEQFF; J gene: TRBJ2-1; D gene: TRBD2; clone size: .; V gene: TRBV7-3
CDR3 DNA: TGCGCCAGCAGTTACACACCGGGACAGGGCTTCGGAAAAGCTTTCTTT; CDR3 protein: CASSYTPGQGFGKAFF; J gene: TRBJ1-1; D gene: TRBD1; clone size: .; V gene: TRBV5-1
CDR3 DNA: TGTGCCAGCAGCTTAGACAATGATCAGCCCCAGCATTTT; CDR3 protein: CASSLDNDQPQHF; J gene: TRBJ1-5; D gene: .; clone size: .; V gene: TRBV7-2
CDR3 DNA: TGTGCCAGCAGCTTAGACGGGACGTCGGGCTACACCTTC; CDR3 protein: CASSLDGTSGYTF; J gene: TRBJ1-2; D gene: .; clone size: .; V gene: TRBV11-2
CDR3 DNA: TGTGCCAGCAGCCGACCAGGTCTCGGCTATGGCTACACCTTC; CDR3 protein: CASSRPGLGYGYTF; J gene: TRBJ1-2; D gene: .; clone size: .; V gene: TRBV27
CDR3 DNA: TGTGCCAGCTCACCAAGCTTAAGAGCGGCCCTTTCCTACGAGCAGTACTTC; CDR3 protein: CASSPSLRAALSYEQYF; J gene: TRBJ2-7; D gene: .; clone size: .; V gene: TRBV18
CDR3 DNA: TGTGCCAGCAGTACCGGGACAGGGGCGCTCTACGAGCAGTACTTC; CDR3 protein: CASSTGTGALYEQYF; J gene: TRBJ2-7; D gene: TRBD1; clone size: .; V gene: TRBV27
CDR3 DNA: TGTGCCAGCAGCTCCAGACAGGGTATCTACGAGCAGTACTTC; CDR3 protein: CASSSRQGIYEQYF; J gene: TRBJ2-7; D gene: TRBD1; clone size: .; V gene: TRBV7-9
CDR3 DNA: TGTGCCAGCAGCCAAAGGATATCTAGCGGGGGGATTAGCTCCTACGAGCAGTACTTC; CDR3 protein: CASSQRISSGGISSYEQYF; J gene: TRBJ2-7; D gene: TRBD2; clone size: .; V gene: TRBV14
CDR3 DNA: TGTGCCAGCAGTGGGGAGTCAGGCTACGAGCAGTACTTC; CDR3 protein: CASSGESGYEQYF; J gene: TRBJ2-7; D gene: .; clone size: .; V gene: TRBV2
CDR3 DNA: TGTGCCAGCAGCTCCGTATGGGGAGAAGCTTTCTTT; CDR3 protein: CASSSVWGEAFF; J gene: TRBJ1-1; D gene: .; clone size: .; V gene: TRBV7-9
CDR3 DNA: TGTGCCAGTAGGCGGCAAACGGGGGCTGAAGCTTTCTTT; CDR3 protein: CASRRQTGAEAFF; J gene: TRBJ1-1; D gene: .; clone size: .; V gene: TRBV19
CDR3 DNA: TGTGCCAGCAGTGAGAAGCGTTACGAGCAGTACTTC; CDR3 protein: CASSEKRYEQYF; J gene: TRBJ2-7; D gene: .; clone size: .; V gene: TRBV6-4
CDR3 DNA: TGTGCCAGTAGTGTACCTTGGGGCTACACCTTC; CDR3 protein: CASSVPWGYTF; J gene: TRBJ1-2; D gene: .; clone size: .; V gene: TRBV19
CDR3 DNA: TGTGCCATCAGTGAAGGGCCCCAACCGAACTATGGCTACACCTTC; CDR3 protein: CAISEGPQPNYGYTF; J gene: TRBJ1-2; D gene: .; clone size: .; V gene: TRBV10-3
CDR3 DNA: TGTGCCAGCAGCTTAACCCCCGGGAGTATGCACGAGCAGTACTTC; CDR3 protein: CASSLTPGSMHEQYF; J gene: TRBJ2-7; D gene: .; clone size: .; V gene: TRBV7-3
CDR3 DNA: TGTGCCAGCAGCCCCTCTAGGAACGAGCAGTACTTC; CDR3 protein: CASSPSRNEQYF; J gene: TRBJ2-7; D gene: .; clone size: .; V gene: TRBV7-9
CDR3 DNA: TGTGCCAGCAGCTTTGATGGCAGCACTGAAGCTTTCTTT; CDR3 protein: CASSFDGSTEAFF; J gene: TRBJ1-1; D gene: .; clone size: .; V gene: TRBV5-5
CDR3 DNA: TGCGCCAGCAGCCCGGGAGCAGGCCTTGAAGCTTTCTTT; CDR3 protein: CASSPGAGLEAFF; J gene: TRBJ1-1; D gene: .; clone size: .; V gene: TRBV5-1